This TCR beta chain was captured by sequencing in a study of cytomegalovirus exposure and HLA in healthy donors (dated by TCRdb to 2017 to 2019). For the study in its entirety: An earlier analysis of approximately 600 of the donors reported 250 to 300 Gb of sequence data and 100 million to 140 million unique TCR beta sequences from about 200 million T cells. All discovery cohort repertoires had been generated using a single sequencing platform. A later analysis re-examined previously published TCR beta repertoires from about 670 donors and added high-resolution HLA genotyping to investigate patterns of TCR occurrence. On average, roughly 200,000 unique TCR beta nucleotide sequences were sequenced per donor among 398 genotyped donors of the cohort, with 15% to 20% of those sequences being non-productive. In an earlier analysis of a few hundred of the donors, high-throughput TCR beta sequencing was used to judge whether each TCR beta V gene segment behaved as functional or pseudogenic. An early release that covered around 590 HLA-typed donors contained approximately 300 gigabases of sequencing data and 80 million or so unique TCR sequences. The study was designed to test whether signatures of past pathogen exposure could be identified by cataloging public T cell receptors. Because of strong linkage in the cohort, a handful of DR-DQ haplotypes were treated as single units for association and clustering. Typing coverage varied by locus: roughly 620-640 donors for A, B, C, DRB1 and DQB1; roughly 560 for DQA1; approximately 610 for DPA1; 400 to 480 for DPB1. Among the roughly 400 genotyped donors, approximately 82% belonged to the genetic ancestry cluster associated with self-reported Caucasian donors. A later genetic analysis took genome-wide SNP genotypes for about 55% of the 666 donors and used that subset as a discovery cohort. Donor age, sex, ethnicity and CMV serostatus were compiled together with the repertoire data. The study profiled the T cell repertoires of more than 500 subjects by immunosequencing and related them to cytomegalovirus serostatus. To predict cytomegalovirus infection status, the study brought together high-throughput TCR immunosequencing, statistical association of individual TCRs with disease status, and machine learning. A separate validation cohort of more than 100 different subjects was used in addition to the 666-subject first cohort. Rather than drawing on any new phenotypic data, the later analysis identified candidate immune exposures from TCR beta sequences and the way those sequences occurred across donors. HLA typing included class I and class II loci at four-digit resolution. What the authors observed across the whole study: Across donors, most TCR sequences were observed very rarely, whereas some public TCRs were present in many individuals. In a later analysis, most CMV-associated TCR beta chains were found to appear HLA-restricted, with HLA associations seemingly driven largely by CMV exposure. When HLA alleles, especially DR and DQ, strongly co-occurred, TCR associations were difficult to assign to individual alleles. The study gave a list of 150 to 200 TCR beta chains associated with cytomegalovirus. A further reported finding was that TCR beta sequences accurately predicted the HLA-A and HLA-B alleles for most subjects in the first cohort. A later analysis reported that several top co-occurrence clusters appeared linked to parvovirus B19, influenza, CMV and Epstein-Barr virus. Compared with the approximately 700-donor mean, donors in an Asian-associated ancestry cluster had fewer N-insertions in productive TCRs, according to a later genetic analysis. The presence/absence analyses assumed that sequencing depth was roughly uniform across donors, and that assumption may not be true. Because HLA typing was unavailable for some donors at each locus, only the typed subset was used in association tests. The sequencing pipeline was judged likely to have produced a cluster of highly shared sequence variants as a technical artifact. Because counts were too low, around 17 rarely observed V segments, including chromosome 9 orphons, were left out of the earlier analysis of 500 to 750 of the donors. In an earlier analysis of 587 of the donors, most TCR beta V segments were observed in productive rearrangements about 90% or about 30% of the time, broadly matching IMGT annotations. The only immune exposure information available for the cohort was CMV serostatus. A later analysis found that TCR association rates varied across HLA loci, with DRB1 alleles showing the most associated TCRs and HLA-C alleles the fewest. Linkage disequilibrium might explain the correlated functional status among segregating V segments, but an unknown experimental factor could not be ruled out. In a later analysis, HLA-associated TCR beta chains showed more clonal expansion and lower generation probabilities than non-associated chains that were equally common. The classifier was reported to diagnose cytomegalovirus status with high specificity and sensitivity in both the original and validation cohorts. The cohort was sequenced for TCR beta chains only, and without alpha or paired-chain data the features that could be detected were limited. V-gene and J-gene trimming of TCR beta chains was associated with a missense DCLRE1C variant in a later genetic analysis, and the association was replicated in an independent cohort. According to the authors, the approach could potentially be generalized to other disease states and immunological phenotypes. The 87-base-pair reads could not distinguish some IMGT-functional V segments, including TRBV6-2 and TRBV6-3, so those segments were excluded. In vitro tests confirmed that three of the cytomegalovirus-associated TCR beta chains recognize cytomegalovirus antigens. In a later analysis, more than 15,000 TCR beta sequences were associated with specific HLA alleles at a false discovery rate of 0.05.

Trimming takes 3 bases off V and 6 bases off J; junction bases not matched to a gene: 9. CDR1 and CDR2 are read off the germline V gene as LGHNT and FRNRAP. Inclusive of the bounding cysteine and phenylalanine, the CDR3 is 15 residues long. Only the CDR3 DNA stays, 45 bases, in frame from base 1. Worth noting for this clone: Which antigen it targets is not known. No much larger clone exists at a distance of one base, and base qualities are not known.

Preparation of the library involved the immunoSEQ multiplex PCR assay. A mixture of 60 forward primers for TCR Vbeta segments and 13 reverse primers for TCR Jbeta segments was used in the multiplex PCR. The CDR3 region of rearranged TCR beta genes was amplified from genomic DNA with a multiplex PCR assay. The amplified TCR beta libraries were sequenced on the Illumina HiSeq System as 87-base-pair reads. Turning to the authors' computational methods: Across the 640 or so repertoires, a later analysis counted some 81 million unique TCR beta chains, about 10 million of which were shared by at least two donors. To remove PCR and sequencing errors, raw reads were error-corrected and collapsed into unique sequences using a nearest-neighbor algorithm that merged closely related sequences. To assign V, D and J gene segments, CDR3 sequences were aligned to IMGT reference sequences. For a sequence to be retained, a match of at least six nucleotides was required to both a V gene segment and a J gene segment. A rearrangement was called productive if the CDR3 had no stop codons and remained in frame with V and J, and every other rearrangement was called non-productive. CDR3 was defined by IMGT convention, running from the second conserved V-encoded cysteine to the conserved J-encoded phenylalanine. In an earlier analysis of around 600 of the donors, sequences lacking an unambiguous match to a single V gene segment were excluded. An earlier analysis of 450 to 650 of the donors called V segments functional above 56.7% productive rearrangements and segregating when the between-donor standard deviation exceeded 5%. A statistical classification framework was built to diagnose cytomegalovirus status from the catalog of TCR beta chain sequences. In a later analysis, TCR nucleotide sequences were compared against IMGT/GENE-DB human TR gene sequences so that V and J genes could be assigned. Using the TCRdist pipeline, a later analysis assigned CDR3 sequences along with most-parsimonious VDJ recombination scenarios. A later analysis defined each TCR beta chain by its CDR3 amino acid sequence plus V-gene family, and excluded reads lacking a unique V-gene family. In a later analysis, 450 to 600 highly shared, low-generation-probability nucleotide sequences were removed to address suspected cross-contamination and a sequencing artifact. In a later analysis, a clonal expansion index for each public chain was calculated from normalized within-repertoire ranks of inferred template counts. In a later analysis, generation probabilities were computed with a VDJ recombination model fitted to out-of-frame rearrangements, and the resulting probabilities were checked against IGoR. In a later analysis, TCR-TCR, TCR-HLA and TCR-CMV co-occurrence was scored with hypergeometric tests, and a repertoire-size bias correction was applied to TCR pairs. False discovery rates were estimated in a later analysis by permuting HLA or CMV assignments 20 times. In a later analysis, co-occurring TCRs were grouped with DBSCAN, and TCRdist sequence similarity was added when clustering was performed within HLA-allele-positive subsets. Co-occurrence clustering excluded repertoires with fewer than 30,000 or more than 120,000 public chains, plus five with anomalous nucleotide sharing. The table comes from immuneACCESS by way of TCRdb, which keeps in-frame sequences with V and J called. Part of the clones is missing from these tables; in studies checked, under half for an unresolved V gene and the rest for unknown reasons. The DNA gave D and trimming, while V, J and clone size come from that table. The sample yields 200,000 or so clones; about three quarters were counted once. The ten biggest clones cover roughly a sixth of the sample.

The cohort was made up of under 800 healthy bone marrow donors. At the time of sampling, every cohort member was nominally healthy, though immune exposures that went unrecorded were likely present. The donor was CMV seronegative and belonged to the group of around 400 seronegative cohort members. A peripheral blood sample was provided by each donor, and peripheral blood mononuclear cells were used for TCR beta sequencing. Genomic DNA extraction from the blood cell samples was performed with the Qiagen DNeasy Blood Extraction Kit. The V and J segments used are TRBV12-5 and TRBJ2-7; 9 bases in the middle match TRBD2. Sequenced input: PBMCs. The origin of this receptor is a man aged 35 to 55 in good health and CMV-seronegative. The sequenced DNA is TGTGCTAGTGGTTTCCACCCTAGCGGGGAAGGCGAGCAGTACTTC. This sequence encodes CASGFHPSGEGEQYF.